This TCR beta chain emerged from a study of regulatory T cells in long-lasting Graves disease. Relying on iRepertoire HTBI primers and Arm-PCR of CDR3 regions, the team built TCR beta libraries. TCRdb re-derived calls from the multiplex PCR reads in MiXCR, one entry per CDR3 protein. The table has about 290,000 distinct CDR3 sequences, roughly a fifth seen once. Germline CDR1 reads SGHTA; CDR2 reads FQGNSA. The CDR3 has 15 amino acids. The V segment lost 2 bases and the J segment 11 bases; nucleotides outside the gene matches: 9. Stated time point: persistent/refractory GD, antithyroid drugs over 5 years with positive TRAb. PBMCs provided the RNA from which the TCR library was made. This clonotype was detected ten times or more.

The material sequenced was peripheral blood mononuclear cells (PBMCs), taken when the disease was refractory, from a patient treated with antithyroid drugs. This chain joins TRBV7-2 and TRBJ1-6; the match to TRBD1 covers 7 bases. The clonotype was recovered from a female donor with Graves disease. The CDR3 loop reads CASSLTPQGGTPLHF. The CDR3 nucleotides are TGTGCCAGCAGCTTAACTCCTCAGGGGGGCACACCCCTCCACTTT.